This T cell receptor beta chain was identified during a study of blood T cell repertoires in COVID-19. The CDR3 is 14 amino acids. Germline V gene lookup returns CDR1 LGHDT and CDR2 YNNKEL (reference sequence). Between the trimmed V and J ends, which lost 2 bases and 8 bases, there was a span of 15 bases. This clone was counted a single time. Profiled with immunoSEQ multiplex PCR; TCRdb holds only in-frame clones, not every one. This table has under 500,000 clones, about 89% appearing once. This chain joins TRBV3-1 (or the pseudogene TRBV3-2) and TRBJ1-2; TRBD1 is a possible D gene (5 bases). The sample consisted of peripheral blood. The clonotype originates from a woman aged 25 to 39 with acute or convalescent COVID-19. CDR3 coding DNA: TGTGCCAGCAGCCAAATTGCAGGGTCGGGCGGCTACACCTTC. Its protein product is CASSQIAGSGGYTF.